The 3 T cell receptor beta chains given below trace back to one sample, sequenced in a study of T cells in Graves' hyperthyroidism and ophthalmopathy. The investigators amplified TCR beta CDR3 regions from RNA transcripts. The TCR CDR3 first-round RT-PCR relied on the HTBI primer set. TCRdb re-called the multiplex PCR reads with MiXCR, one entry per CDR3 protein. The sample holds around 530,000 distinct CDR3 sequences, 15% to 20% seen once. Material for sequencing was blood. The receptor source for this set is a woman aged 18-29 years with Graves' ophthalmopathy.

The chain recombines TRBV19 with TRBJ1-5; D perhaps matches TRBD1 (6 bases). Germline CDR1 and CDR2: LNHDA and SQIVND (reference sequence). CDR3 length equals 15 residues. V was shortened by 5 bases and J by 3 bases, with 14 bases between the two germline ends. CDR3 amino acids: CASSPSGAPNQPQHF. The CDR3 DNA reads TGTGCCAGTAGTCCCTCGGGGGCCCCCAATCAGCCCCAGCATTTT.

This chain uses TRBV2 with TRBJ2-2; D tentatively reads TRBD1 or TRBD2 (5 bases each). This CDR3 is 15 amino acids long. Germline CDR1 reads SNHLY; CDR2 reads FYNNEI. V lost 4 bases and J 6 bases, leaving 15 bases between the germline ends. In DNA, the CDR3 is TGTGCCAGCAGTGTTTCCGGGGCGCAATCCGGGGAGCTGTTTTTT. Residues: CASSVSGAQSGELFF.

This clonotype has just a few counts. This rearrangement joins TRBV6-1 to TRBJ2-7; TRBD1 might be the D (6 bases). V was cut by 1 base and J by 3 bases, with 13 bases left in between. From germline, CDR1 is MNHNS and CDR2 SASEGT. The CDR3 totals 15 residues. The CDR3 here is CASSEDRVKNYEQYF. The DNA of the CDR3 is TGTGCCAGCAGTGAAGACAGGGTAAAGAACTACGAGCAGTACTTC.